These 13 T cell receptor beta chains were sequenced from one sample in a study of blood T cell repertoires in COVID-19. The protocol was immunoSEQ multiplex PCR, while the TCRdb copy is restricted to in-frame clones and leaves out a portion. The data show roughly 190,000 clones, roughly 87% seen once. Specimen: PBMCs or T cells enriched from blood (not recorded which). Source of these receptors: a woman in her 30s who had recovered from COVID-19.

The J gene is TRBJ2-7, the V gene TRBV5-1; 13 nucleotides align to TRBD2. With V trimmed by 4 bases and J by 3 bases, 13 bases remained unmatched. This CDR3 spans 18 amino acids. The germline CDR1 and CDR2 sequences are SGHRS and YFSETQ. The CDR3 region is CASSPGLAGTTTHYEQYF. As DNA, the CDR3 is TGCGCCAGCAGCCCGGGACTAGCGGGAACGACTACCCACTACGAGCAGTACTTC.

In this sample, this clone turned up once. The J gene is TRBJ2-7, the V gene TRBV13, with D possibly TRBD1 on 6 matching bases. This CDR3 comprises 14 residues. Germline assignment: CDR1 PRHDT and CDR2 FYEKMQ (reference sequence). Trimming took off 1 base at V and 4 bases at J, with 11 bases between the two ends. In nucleotides, the CDR3 is TGTGCCAGCAGCTTAGTAGCAGGGGCATACGAGCAGTACTTC. Its protein product is CASSLVAGAYEQYF.

CDR3 DNA: TGTGCTAGTGGTTTAGGGGGAAGCAATCAGCCCCAGCATTTT. Protein sequence: CASGLGGSNQPQHF. The chain employs TRBV12-5 and TRBJ1-5; weak D call: TRBD1 (6 bases). Trimming removed 3 bases from V and 1 base from J, with 7 bases in between. Germline assignment: CDR1 LGHNT and CDR2 FRNRAP. The CDR3 has 14 amino acids.

The chain couples TRBV3-1 (or the pseudogene TRBV3-2) to TRBJ2-7, with TRBD1 matching 7 bases. There are 12 residues in the CDR3. The ends lost 0 bases at V and 7 bases at J; junction bases unmatched: 0. In germline, CDR1 is LGHDT, CDR2 YNNKEL (reference sequence). The CDR3 loop is CASSQDRGEQYF. The CDR3 DNA sequence: TGTGCCAGCAGCCAAGACAGGGGGGAGCAGTACTTC.

The chain joins TRBV7-2 to TRBJ1-2; 7 bases align to TRBD1. The germline V gene has CDR1 SGHTA and CDR2 FQGNSA. V dropped 5 bases and J dropped 6; count of bases not matched to a gene: 9. The CDR3 is 14 amino acids. DNA of the CDR3: TGTGCCAGCAGCCCCGGACAGGTTGCTAATGGCTACACCTTC. It is translated as CASSPGQVANGYTF.

The gene calls are TRBV19 and TRBJ2-7; the match to TRBD1 covers 8 bases. The CDR3 loop spans 14 amino acids. Looked up from germline, CDR1 is LNHDA and CDR2 is SQIVND (reference sequence). V was clipped by 4 bases and J by 2 bases; unmatched bases: 4. The CDR3 loop is CASSSTGGTYEQYF. The CDR3, as DNA: TGTGCCAGTAGTAGCACAGGGGGGACCTACGAGCAGTACTTC.

This clone occurred once. The V and J genes are TRBV7-8 and TRBJ1-1; a weak D match, TRBD1 (6 bases). Germline-derived CDR1 and CDR2 are SGHVS and FQNEAQ. Trimming removed 4 bases from V and 0 bases from J, with 15 bases in between. The length of the CDR3 is 16 residues. The CDR3 reads CASSSRGTLMNTEAFF. CDR3 nucleotides: TGTGCCAGCAGCTCAAGAGGGACACTGATGAACACTGAAGCTTTCTTT.

This chain connects TRBV4-3 to TRBJ2-1, with TRBD2 matching over 10 bases. Germline V gene data show CDR1 as LGHNA and CDR2 as YSLEER. The CDR3 spans 17 residues. With 4 bases clipped from V and 4 bases from J, the junction kept 10 bases outside the gene matches. DNA of the CDR3: TGCGCCAGCAGCCCCCTAGCACTTAGCGGGGGGTACAATGAGCAGTTCTTC. Residues: CASSPLALSGGYNEQFF.

The V and J genes are TRBV19 and TRBJ2-5; 8 nucleotides align to TRBD2. The V gene's germline CDR1 is LNHDA and CDR2 SQIVND (reference sequence). With V trimmed by 5 bases and J by 5 bases, 13 bases remained unmatched. The CDR3 spans 16 residues. The CDR3 protein is CASSPAGRERGETQYF. The CDR3 nucleotides are TGTGCCAGTAGTCCGGCAGGCCGGGAGCGGGGGGAGACCCAGTACTTC.

The V gene is TRBV7-6, the J gene TRBJ1-2; a possible D gene is TRBD1 (6 bases). Germline loops: CDR1 SGHVS, CDR2 FNYEAQ. The CDR3 covers 13 residues. Trimming shortened V by 0 bases and J by 4 bases, and 6 bases separated the two germline ends. The CDR3 loop is CASSLAGGYGYTF. The CDR3 nucleotides are TGTGCCAGCAGCTTAGCAGGGGGCTATGGCTACACCTTC.

The gene calls are TRBV9 and TRBJ2-7; TRBD2 aligns across 11 bases. The CDR3 loop spans 17 amino acids. The junction had 14 bases not matched to a gene; V was cut back by 4 bases and J by 5 bases. Looked up from germline, CDR1 is SGDLS and CDR2 is YYNGEE. The CDR3 sequence: CASSPGTSGQVNHEQYF. CDR3 nucleotide sequence: TGTGCCAGCAGCCCGGGGACTAGCGGACAGGTTAACCACGAGCAGTACTTC.

V gene TRBV19 combines with J gene TRBJ2-5; 14 bases match TRBD2. V shed 3 bases and J 1 base; nucleotides not matched to a gene: 7. Germline-derived CDR1 and CDR2 are LNHDA and SQIVND (reference sequence). This CDR3 contains 18 residues. The CDR3 DNA is TGTGCCAGTAGTATTTTGGGACTAGCGGGGGCCGGCCAAGAGACCCAGTACTTC. This gives the protein CASSILGLAGAGQETQYF.

The V gene is TRBV30, the J gene TRBJ1-1; D perhaps matches TRBD1 (5 bases). CDR3 length: 13 amino acids. V was shortened by 4 bases and J by 6 bases, with 15 bases between the two germline ends. Germline V CDR1 and CDR2: GTSNPN, SVGIG (reference sequence). The CDR3 bases are TGTGCCTGGATCCTGGACATACTTCCTGAAGCTTTCTTT. Translated, it gives CAWILDILPEAFF. Full variable domain (remainder filled in from reference TRBV30 and TRBJ1-1): SQTIHQWPATLVQPVGSPLSLECTVEGTSNPNLYWYRQAAGRGLQLLFYSVGIGQISSEVPQNLSASRPQDRQFILSSKKLLLSDSGFYLCAWILDILPEAFFGQGTRLTVV.